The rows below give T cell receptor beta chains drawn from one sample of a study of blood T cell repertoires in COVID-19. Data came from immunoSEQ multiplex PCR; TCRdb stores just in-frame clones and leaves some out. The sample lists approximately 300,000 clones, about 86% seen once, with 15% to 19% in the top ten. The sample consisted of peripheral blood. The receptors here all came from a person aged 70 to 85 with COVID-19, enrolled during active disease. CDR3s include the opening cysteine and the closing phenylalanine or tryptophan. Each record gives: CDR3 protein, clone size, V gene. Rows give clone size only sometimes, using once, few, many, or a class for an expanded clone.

CASSLPSPRTSGANTGELFF	.	TRBV27
CASRPSGVRSTDTQYF	.	TRBV5-4
CASSLDRTYEQYF	.	TRBV5-5
CASTPLGRDSSYEQYF	.	TRBV2
CASSYLGQGNEKLFF	once	TRBV6-5
CASRRTSGNSEQYF	.	TRBV3-1/TRBV3-2
CASSQDEGPYEQYF	.	TRBV4-1
CASSFPGTGEAFF	once	TRBV27
CASSPWTSGSVLDTGELFF	.	TRBV3-1/TRBV3-2
CASSPVPGGRPLNPYNEQFF	.	TRBV6-6
CASSLAGGGTDTQYF	.	TRBV13
CASSPVSGNTIYF	.	TRBV13
CASIWPGGPLVNTEAFF	.	TRBV10-1
CASSILSGGAYEQYF	.	TRBV19
CASTPTSGQETQYF	.	TRBV6-6
CASSLVAGDIQYF	.	TRBV5-1
CASSQETGSNQPQHF	.	TRBV4-3
CASSLDRGWYYGYTF	once	TRBV3-1/TRBV3-2
CALGQDSNQPQHF	.	TRBV30
CAIRDRDNSPLHF	.	TRBV10-3
CASSFPGYNSPLHF	.	TRBV28
CASSLAVANTGELFF	.	TRBV28
CASTPRRQGSYEQYF	.	TRBV6-5
CASSRGRAGGEQFF	.	TRBV4-2
CASSFAGANEAFF	.	TRBV5-4
CASSRNPGTGFSYEQYF	few	TRBV27
CASSRYYQGQGAYNEQFF	.	TRBV7-6
CASRRYTGELFF	once	TRBV27
CASSDGSGRSNGYTF	.	TRBV28
CSVRRTGTYEQYF	few	TRBV29-1
CASSIGSQGTEAFF	.	TRBV19
CATSVSNYGYTF	.	TRBV24-1
CASSLLAGENTEAFF	.	TRBV7-2